This T cell receptor beta chain was retrieved from a study of T cells in Graves' hyperthyroidism and ophthalmopathy (dated by TCRdb to between 2018 and 2021). In terms of the full investigation: Peripheral blood was collected at initial diagnosis, before any treatment. After blood sampling, hyperthyroidism patients were treated with methimazole at a starting dose of 30 mg daily, and ophthalmopathy patients were treated with high-dose intravenous methylprednisolone. In addition, the study compared T-cell repertoires in thyroid tissue and in blood from six Graves' hyperthyroidism patients. The paper reports TCR Vbeta CDR3 sequencing of approximately 130 peripheral blood samples: 43 ophthalmopathy, fewer than 80 hyperthyroidism and around 17 progressor patients. The 100 discovery patients were divided at random into training and test sets in a 7:3 ratio. A discovery cohort of approximately 100 patients, approximately 44 with Graves' ophthalmopathy and 57 with stable Graves' hyperthyroidism, was used to find distinguishing TCR V-J signatures. Prospective prediction of ophthalmopathy was tested in an independent validation cohort consisting of 18 to 20 hyperthyroidism patients and some 15 patients who later progressed to ophthalmopathy.

The investigation overall reported the following: Ophthalmopathy was separated from stable hyperthyroidism by a 13 V-J signature model, with around 90% sensitivity and about 81% specificity obtained in cross-validation and 80%/75% obtained in testing. Sample size was not statistically predetermined, and investigators were not blinded to group allocation. In validation, the model predicted progression to ophthalmopathy with roughly 66% sensitivity and about 73% specificity, a median of about 6 months before onset. Most expanded thyroid clonotypes (frequency above 0.001) were also detected in blood, suggesting blood repertoires may reflect thyroid immune responses.

V is reduced by 4 bases and J by 1 base, leaving a spacing of 7 bases between them. Taken from the germline V gene, the CDR1 and CDR2 loops are MGHDK and SYGVNS. Its CDR3 holds 13 amino acids, cysteine through phenylalanine. Only the CDR3 DNA is retained, 39 bases long and in frame from the first base. This clonotype was seen only a few times. Its target antigen remains unknown. Base-call qualities are not available, and no considerably larger clone is one nucleotide away. Stable Graves' hyperthyroidism was defined as the absence of progression to ophthalmopathy over 18 months of follow-up. Hyperthyroidism patients were newly diagnosed, with disease duration under 2 months, and aged 18 to 65 years. Patients with uncontrolled infections, other autoimmune diseases, pregnancy or lactation were excluded. Clinical symptoms, serum thyroxine and TRAb, thyroid ultrasound, and orbital computed tomography formed the basis for the diagnoses. PBMCs were separated from roughly 10 ml of fresh peripheral blood using Ficoll-Paque density gradient centrifugation. Total RNA was extracted using Trizol reagent, and RNA quality was assessed on an Agilent 2100 Bioanalyzer.

The TCR beta CDR3 regions were amplified from RNA transcripts. The TCR CDR3 was subjected to a first round of RT-PCR using the HTBI primer set and the Qiagen OneStep RT-PCR kit. Libraries were constructed in a second round of multiplex PCR, after which size selection and purification were carried out. Sequencing of the libraries was done on an Illumina HiSeq2000 using paired-end 100 bp reads. As for the authors' bioinformatics: SOAPnuke was used to process the raw data, removing reads that contained adapters or uncalled bases, had a mean Phred below 15, or lacked an exact match to the constant primer or identifier. High-quality paired reads were merged using COPE v1.2.5, and each unique nucleotide sequence was defined as a clonotype. Clonotypes were aligned to IMGT TRBV, TRBD and TRBJ reference segments using MiTCR v1.1. Analysis was restricted to V-J combinations with a frequency above 0.0001, which covered 99.2% of repertoires. The TCS score was defined as the ratio of F50 (clonal expansion) to E x V (chaos), calculated using BLOSUM62-based TCRdist between CDR3 peptides within each V-J. Welch's t-statistics and random forest reduced roughly 540 V-J features to under 15, which were used in a naive Bayes classifier (R e1071). TCRdb handled the public reads itself, with Q25 trimming in fastp and clone calling in MiXCR, and kept productive beta chains. Entries are consolidated by CDR3 protein sequence, retaining the most common genes and DNA. TCRdb, not the original authors, processed these V and J calls. Recorded for this sample are around 580,000 distinct CDR3 sequences; roughly a sixth of them occurred a single time. The ten top clones hold 15% to 20% of the sample.

This clonotype originated in a woman aged 18-35 years with Graves' hyperthyroidism. The V and J genes are TRBV25-1 and TRBJ1-2; perhaps TRBD1 is the D gene, with 6 bases matching. The sequenced material came from blood. The CDR3 in this case is CASSGGHNYGYTF. The sequence in DNA is TGTGCCAGCAGTGGGGGACATAACTATGGCTACACCTTC.